This T cell receptor beta chain was recovered during a study of graft-versus-host responses after intestinal transplantation. Study as a whole: Following induction with anti-thymocyte globulin, all recipients were given tacrolimus and steroids for about three years.

Broader study findings: High graft-versus-host to host-versus-graft clonal ratios were seen in allografts of patients with graft-donor T cell macrochimerism.

Data came from immunoSEQ multiplex PCR; TCRdb stores just in-frame clones and leaves some out. The sample holds about 150,000 clones, 80% to 95% seen once. Trimming shortened V by 2 bases and J by 4 bases, and 8 bases separated the two germline ends. The length of the CDR3 is 13 residues. Germline V lookup: CDR1 LNHDA, CDR2 SQIVND (reference sequence). On this clone itself: No antigen is known for it.

This receptor was identified in a human donor who received an intestinal transplant. The specimen was unstimulated CD4+ T cells sorted from spleen or lymph node cells, collected before intestinal transplant. This chain connects TRBV19 to TRBJ1-2; a weak D match, TRBD1 (5 bases). The CDR3 loop is CASSIFGTYGYTF. The CDR3 DNA follows: TGTGCCAGTAGTATATTTGGGACCTATGGCTACACCTTC.